The source of this TCR beta chain is a study of cytomegalovirus exposure and HLA in healthy donors. Study-wide points: Later analysis identified around 15,000 TCR beta sequences associated with HLA alleles, using a false discovery rate threshold of 0.05.

The CDR3 runs 15 residues. With 3 bases removed from V and 0 bases from J, the gap between germline ends came to 14 bases. CDR1 is SQVTM and CDR2 is ANQGSEA in the germline V gene. Remarks on this clone: Its antigen is as yet unknown.

PCR amplification relied on 60 Vbeta primers (plus 13 Jbeta primers). Produced via immunoSEQ multiplex PCR; TCRdb's table is partial and in-frame only. Here the sample spans more than 110,000 clones, 70% to 90% being singletons. The sequence derives from a man aged 50 to 60 in good health and CMV-seronegative. The sequencing sample was made of PBMCs. V usage is TRBV29-1 and J usage is TRBJ1-2; D perhaps matches TRBD1 (6 bases). In DNA, the CDR3 is TGCAGCGTTGATCAGCACAGGGACGCTAACTATGGCTACACCTTC. Encoded protein: CSVDQHRDANYGYTF.